Listed here are 25 T cell receptor beta chains from one sample, sequenced in a study of blood T cell repertoires in COVID-19 (dated by TCRdb to 2018 to 2021). Library preparation employed the immunoSEQ multiplex PCR assay. The immuneACCESS repertoire file appears here via TCRdb, limited to in-frame rearrangements. These files lack a portion of the clones; in checked studies, under half of the deficit traces to unresolved V genes, and the cause of the others is not known. In this sample the table shows about 210,000 clones, 84% of which occur a single time. The ten largest make up roughly a tenth of the sample. The specimen was peripheral blood. These receptors were obtained from a man in his fifties or sixties with active or convalescent COVID-19.

The V call is TRBV7-9, the J call TRBJ2-3; D remains ambiguous. The CDR3 runs 15 residues. Trimming removed 1 base at V and 2 bases at J, with 10 bases between. CDR1 is SEHNR, CDR2 FQNEAQ, per germline (reference sequence). The CDR3: CASSLGGSYTDTQYF. DNA of the CDR3: TGTGCCAGCAGCTTAGGTGGCAGTTACACAGATACGCAGTATTTT.

In its sample, this clone was seen a few times. The gene calls are TRBV18 and TRBJ1-3; no clear D. This CDR3 contains 15 residues. Germline lookup yields CDR1 KGHSH and CDR2 LQKENI. Trimming took off 0 bases at V and 4 bases at J, with 10 bases between the two ends. This CDR3 is CASSPPVGVGNTIYF. The CDR3 DNA follows: TGTGCCAGCTCACCACCGGTAGGAGTCGGAAACACCATATATTTT.

This rearrangement joins TRBV6-5 to TRBJ2-7, with D tentatively TRBD2 (5 bases). V lost 0 bases to trimming and J lost 7 bases, with 19 bases between them. Germline lookup yields CDR1 MNHEY and CDR2 SVGAGI. This CDR3 contains 16 residues. The CDR3 bases are TGTGCCAGCAGTTACTCGATTTCGAGCGGAGCTGAGGAGCAGTACTTC. Encoded protein: CASSYSISSGAEEQYF.

This chain connects TRBV11-2 to TRBJ2-7, with D maybe TRBD1 (5 bases). CDR1 is SGHAT and CDR2 is FQNNGV in the germline V gene. The CDR3 length is 14 residues. V shed 6 bases and J shed 3 bases, with 15 bases lying between them. The CDR3 DNA is TGTGCCAGCAGAGGCCTGGGGCAGGGCTACGAGCAGTACGTC. This sequence encodes CASRGLGQGYEQYV.

V gene TRBV2 combines with J gene TRBJ2-5; TRBD2 aligns across 8 bases. Germline assignment: CDR1 SNHLY and CDR2 FYNNEI. Trimming at V came to 6 bases and at J to 5 bases, leaving 2 bases not matched to a gene. This CDR3 is built from 12 residues. The DNA of the CDR3 is TGTGCCAGCAGCACGGGGGGGGAGACCCAGTACTTC. As protein: CASSTGGETQYF.

This rearrangement joins TRBV19 to TRBJ1-1; D not resolved. Germline values: CDR1 LNHDA, CDR2 SQIVND (reference sequence). Trimming removed 5 bases from V and 2 bases from J, with 12 bases in between. This CDR3 has 14 residues. The CDR3 is CASSPPDTNTEAFF. The CDR3 coding sequence is TGTGCCAGTAGTCCCCCTGACACAAACACTGAAGCTTTCTTT.

V is TRBV2 and J is TRBJ1-3; D unclear. From germline, CDR1 is SNHLY and CDR2 FYNNEI. The ends were cut back, 3 bases at V and 0 bases at J, with 3 bases in the middle. The CDR3 extends over 13 amino acids. The CDR3 bases are TGTGCCAGCAGTGACAGCTCTGGAAACACCATATATTTT. It codes for CASSDSSGNTIYF.

This chain uses TRBV13 with TRBJ1-2, with a tentative D call TRBD1 (6 bases). This CDR3 has 14 amino acids. V was pared by 0 bases and J by 3 bases, with 8 bases between. Germline CDR1 reads PRHDT; CDR2 reads FYEKMQ (reference sequence). DNA of the CDR3: TGTGCCAGCAGCTTAGGCAGGGGTGACTATGGCTACACCTTC. Translating it yields CASSLGRGDYGYTF.

The genes are TRBV18 and TRBJ1-4; 7 bases align to TRBD1. Germline V gene data show CDR1 as KGHSH and CDR2 as LQKENI. The CDR3 sequence is 16 residues long. Germline trimming cut 1 base from V and 5 bases from J; bases unmatched to any gene: 7. This chain's CDR3 is CASSPRRQGSNEKLFF. In DNA form, the CDR3 reads TGTGCCAGCTCACCACGAAGACAGGGCTCAAATGAAAAACTGTTTTTT. Full variable domain (rest looked up from reference TRBV18 and TRBJ1-4): NAGVMQNPRHLVRRRGQEARLRCSPMKGHSHVYWYRQLPEEGLKFMVYLQKENIIDESGMPKERFSAEFPKEGPSILRIQQVVRGDSAAYFCASSPRRQGSNEKLFFGSGTQLSVL.

This rearrangement joins TRBV28 to TRBJ2-5, with 7 bases fitting TRBD1. Germline V CDR1 and CDR2: MDHEN, SYDVKM. After removal of 5 bases from V and 2 bases from J, the junction contained 17 bases not matched to a gene. This CDR3 is built from 18 residues. The DNA of the CDR3 is TGTGCCAGCAGTCCGACTATGGCCCCGACAGGGTTACAAGAGACCCAGTACTTC. Translation gives CASSPTMAPTGLQETQYF.

V usage is TRBV28 and J usage is TRBJ2-1, with 7 bases aligning to TRBD1. The germline V gene has CDR1 MDHEN and CDR2 SYDVKM. The V segment lost 6 bases and the J segment 4 bases; nucleotides outside the gene matches: 12. CDR3 length equals 16 residues. The CDR3 is CASSTSQGPPYNEQFF. In nucleotides, the CDR3 is TGTGCCAGCAGCACCTCACAGGGGCCCCCTTACAATGAGCAGTTCTTC.

The chain carries TRBV18 and TRBJ2-5; D might be TRBD1 (6 bases). The CDR3 extends over 12 amino acids. V was trimmed by 6 bases and J by 4 bases, leaving 9 bases between them. The germline V gene encodes CDR1 KGHSH and CDR2 LQKENI. CDR3 bases: TGTGCCAGCTCTGGGGGCGGAGAGACCCAGTACTTC. Amino acids: CASSGGGETQYF.

V and J are TRBV18 and TRBJ2-1; 13 nucleotides line up with TRBD2. This CDR3 contains 15 residues. V shed 4 bases and J 7 bases; nucleotides not matched to a gene: 4. Germline CDR1 is KGHSH and CDR2 is LQKENI. The CDR3 DNA reads as TGTGCCAGCTCACGAGGACTAGCGGGAGATAATGAGCAGTTCTTC. This codes for CASSRGLAGDNEQFF.

DNA for the CDR3: TGCGCCAGCAGCGATTTAGCGGGAGGGCCGGGAGATACGCAGTATTTT. It encodes CASSDLAGGPGDTQYF. This rearrangement joins TRBV5-1 to TRBJ2-3; 11 positions agree with TRBD2. Germline loops: CDR1 SGHRS, CDR2 YFSETQ. This CDR3 spans 16 amino acids. The V gene end was trimmed by 4 bases and the J gene end by 5 bases; junction bases not matched to a gene: 9.

This sequence joins TRBV7-8 and TRBJ2-1; tentatively, D is TRBD2 (6 bases). Germline CDR1 SGHVS, CDR2 FQNEAQ. Between the trimmed V and J ends, which lost 2 bases and 6 bases, there was a span of 14 bases. The CDR3 has 15 residues. The CDR3 DNA reads as TGTGCCAGCAGCTTATGGGGGGTTGTGAGCAATGAGCAGTTCTTC. Translating it yields CASSLWGVVSNEQFF.

The chain employs TRBV11-2 and TRBJ2-7; D is ambiguous. Per the germline V gene, CDR1 is SGHAT and CDR2 is FQNNGV. V dropped 2 bases and J dropped 7 bases, with 12 bases sitting between them. The CDR3 covers 13 residues. The CDR3 DNA is TGTGCCAGCAGCTTACCCAACGAAGAGGAGCAGTACTTC. Amino acids: CASSLPNEEEQYF. Combining the CDR3 with reference TRBV11-2 and TRBJ2-7 gives the whole variable domain EAGVAQSPRYKIIEKRQSVAFWCNPISGHATLYWYQQILGQGPKLLIQFQNNGVVDDSQLPKDRFSAERLKGVDSTLKIQPAKLEDSAVYLCASSLPNEEEQYFGPGTRLTVT.

This chain joins TRBV7-4 and TRBJ1-1; a possible D gene is TRBD1 (5 bases). CDR1 is SGHVT, CDR2 SQSDAQ, per germline. This CDR3 comprises 18 residues. The germline V and J ends were trimmed by 1 base and 0 bases, with 18 bases remaining between them. The CDR3 DNA is TGTGCCAGCAGCTTAGGGTCCAGGGAGGCGTCCGTGAACACTGAAGCTTTCTTT. Translation: CASSLGSREASVNTEAFF.

This clone appeared once. The J gene is TRBJ1-3, the V gene TRBV11-2, with 9 nucleotides matching TRBD1. The V segment lost 0 bases and the J segment 3 bases; nucleotides outside the gene matches: 0. Looked up from germline, CDR1 is SGHAT and CDR2 is FQNNGV. The CDR3 covers 15 residues. The CDR3 region has the DNA TGTGCCAGCAGCTTAGAGGGACAGGGTGGAAACACCATATATTTT. Residues: CASSLEGQGGNTIYF.

In this sample, this clone turned up a few times. This rearrangement joins TRBV6-2 or TRBV6-3 to TRBJ2-2, with D possibly TRBD1 on 5 matching bases. This CDR3 is built from 14 residues. Looked up from germline, CDR1 is MNHEY and CDR2 is SVGEGT. Between the trimmed V and J ends, which lost 2 bases and 6 bases, there was a span of 10 bases. This CDR3 reads CASSYLQESGELFF. CDR3 bases: TGTGCCAGCAGTTACCTACAGGAGTCCGGGGAGCTGTTTTTT.

This clone was observed once. The chain combines TRBV6-5 with TRBJ1-1; D call uncertain. Germline V lookup: CDR1 MNHEY, CDR2 SVGAGI. The CDR3 is 13 amino acids. V lost 2 bases to trimming and J lost 4 bases, with 8 bases between them. The CDR3 loop is CASSYPGSTEAFF. Written as DNA, the CDR3 is TGTGCCAGCAGTTACCCCGGTAGCACTGAAGCTTTCTTT.

This clone was recorded once. The gene calls are TRBV4-2 and TRBJ2-6, with D perhaps TRBD2 (5 bases). Germline CDR1 reads LGHNA; CDR2 reads YNFKEQ. The V gene lost 0 bases and the J gene lost 7 bases, with 13 bases spanning the gap. The CDR3 contains 16 residues. CDR3 residues: CASSQDEGLGANVLTF. The DNA of the CDR3 is TGTGCCAGCAGCCAAGATGAAGGACTTGGTGCCAACGTCCTGACTTTC.

The chain links TRBV5-4 to TRBJ2-2; D not certain. CDR1 and CDR2 from the germline V gene are SGHNT and YYREEE (reference sequence). The CDR3 consists of 15 residues. V lost 0 bases and J lost 3, with 9 bases in between. The CDR3 spells CASSLATAYTGELFF. In DNA, the CDR3 is TGTGCCAGCAGCTTGGCTACAGCCTACACCGGGGAGCTGTTTTTT.

V usage is TRBV10-2 and J usage is TRBJ2-6; 7 bases are a match to TRBD1. This CDR3 contains 15 residues. Per the germline V gene, CDR1 is WSHSY and CDR2 is SAAADI. The J segment lost 2 bases and the V segment lost 6 bases, leaving 4 bases of the junction unmatched. The DNA of the CDR3 is TGCGCCAGCAGCCAAGACAGGGCTGGGGCCAACGTCCTGACTTTC. Translated, it gives CASSQDRAGANVLTF.

The rearrangement links TRBV2 to TRBJ1-5; 8 nucleotides agree with TRBD1. CDR1 and CDR2 from the germline V gene are SNHLY and FYNNEI. V lost 8 bases and J lost 6; bases outside the gene matches: 9. This CDR3 is built from 14 residues. CDR3 loop: CASADRGRTQPQHF. In DNA form, the CDR3 reads TGTGCCAGCGCAGACAGGGGCCGGACTCAGCCCCAGCATTTT.

The V call is TRBV5-1, the J call TRBJ2-1, with D perhaps matching TRBD2 (5 bases). The germline V gene encodes CDR1 SGHRS and CDR2 YFSETQ. V was clipped by 4 bases and J by 2 bases, with 16 bases between them. The length of the CDR3 is 16 residues. CDR3 region: CASSRGGGSAYNEQFF. The CDR3 region has the DNA TGCGCCAGCAGCAGAGGAGGCGGGTCGGCCTACAATGAGCAGTTCTTC.